A selection of T cell receptor beta chains follows, all from one sample in a study of Graves' ophthalmopathy and Graves' hyperthyroidism. TCRdb called the multiplex PCR reads again in MiXCR, with one record for every CDR3 protein. The table shows about 1.1 million distinct CDR3 sequences, with about 36% occurring only once. Sequenced material: peripheral blood or thyroid tissue (not recorded which). The receptor set was obtained from an adult man with Graves' hyperthyroidism. Both conserved end residues are part of each CDR3. The D gene is left open where the match is weak. Only some rows state a clone size, as once, few, many or a class for expanded clones.

TRBJ1-2 TRBD1 NA TRBV29-1 CSWQGVPGYTF TGCAGCTGGCAGGGGGTCCCTGGCTACACCTTC
TRBJ2-7 NA many TRBV20-1 CSGQLIYEQYF TGCAGCGGACAATTGATCTACGAGCAGTACTTC
TRBJ2-7 TRBD1 NA TRBV15 CATSKPDRNKRDVPYEQYF TGTGCCACCAGCAAACCGGACAGGAATAAGAGGGACGTCCCCTACGAGCAGTACTTC
TRBJ1-5 NA many TRBV19 CASEPETLQPQHF TGTGCCAGTGAACCGGAGACCCTTCAGCCCCAGCATTTT
TRBJ2-2 NA many TRBV25-1 CASSDEAVTNTGELFF TGTGCCAGCAGTGATGAGGCCGTAACTAACACCGGGGAGCTGTTTTTT
TRBJ2-5 TRBD1 NA TRBV4-2 CASSHSTLRDRGETQYF TGTGCCAGCAGCCACAGCACCCTCCGGGACAGGGGGGAGACCCAGTACTTC
TRBJ1-4 NA NA TRBV6-6 CASSYGGTPDEKLFF TGTGCCAGCAGTTACGGCGGGACCCCAGATGAAAAACTGTTTTTT
TRBJ2-5 NA many TRBV20-1 CSASALGGGGQETQYF TGCAGTGCTAGCGCGTTGGGTGGGGGTGGACAAGAGACCCAGTACTTC
TRBJ2-5 TRBD1 once TRBV10-3 CAISLSGTGVTQYF TGTGCCATCAGTTTATCCGGGACAGGGGTGACCCAGTACTTC
TRBJ1-6 NA NA TRBV15 CATSRDLEGYSPLHF TGTGCCACCAGCAGAGATCTGGAGGGGTACTCACCCCTCCACTTT
TRBJ1-6 TRBD1 many TRBV12-3/TRBV12-4 CASSARQGNGASPLHF TGTGCCAGCAGTGCTCGACAGGGGAATGGTGCTTCACCCCTCCACTTT
TRBJ1-4 NA NA TRBV10-3 CAISGIGTNEKLFF TGTGCCATCAGTGGAATCGGGACTAATGAAAAACTGTTTTTT
TRBJ2-7 NA NA TRBV7-9 CASSQVIGELNEQYF TGTGCCAGCAGCCAAGTGATAGGGGAGCTCAACGAGCAGTACTTC